A selection of T cell receptor beta chains follows, all from one sample in a study of human T cells and chemical hapten exposure. TCRdb called the reads again in MiXCR, with one record for every CDR3 protein. The sample has more than 100,000 distinct CDR3 sequences, over 7% seen once. The material sequenced was whole blood. All receptors come from a human donor in good health. Some clones in this sample may be carry-over from other donors' samples. CDR3s include the opening cysteine and the closing phenylalanine or tryptophan. The D gene is left open where the match is weak. The size entry is marked missing in some rows and otherwise reads once, few, many or a size class.

>-|TRBV14|-|TRBJ2-1
TGTGCCAGCAGCCAAGATCCGGGGAACAATGAGCAGTTCTTC
CASSQDPGNNEQFF
>-|TRBV5-1|-|TRBJ1-1
TGCGCCAGCAGCCCACGCGGAGAGATGAACACTGAAGCTTTCTTT
CASSPRGEMNTEAFF
>many|TRBV27|-|TRBJ2-6
TGTGCCAGCACGACCACCCAGGGGAAATCTGGGGCCAACGTCCTGACTTTC
CASTTTQGKSGANVLTF
>-|TRBV27|-|TRBJ2-3
TGTGCCAGCAGTTTATTAGGTAGCGGCACAGATACGCAGTATTTT
CASSLLGSGTDTQYF
>many|TRBV3-1|TRBD2|TRBJ2-7
TGTGCCAGCAGCCCCGGGGGAGGGCCCTACGAGCAGTACTTC
CASSPGGGPYEQYF
>many|TRBV7-2|-|TRBJ1-2
TGTGCCAGCAGCTTAGTGAATAACTATGGCTACACCTTC
CASSLVNNYGYTF
>many|TRBV6-2/TRBV6-3|-|TRBJ1-1
TGTGCCAGCAGTTACTCCCCCCGGCAGGCGATGAACACTGAAGCTTTCTTT
CASSYSPRQAMNTEAFF
>-|TRBV5-1|-|TRBJ2-5
TGCGCCAGCAGCGTCGGACTCGGGTTACAAGAGACCCAGTACTTC
CASSVGLGLQETQYF
>few|TRBV6-1|-|TRBJ2-1
TGTGCCAGCAGTGATGCGCAAGGCTCCTACAATGAGCAGTTCTTC
CASSDAQGSYNEQFF
>-|TRBV30|TRBD1|TRBJ2-5
TGTGCCTGGAGCTTCAGGGGGCTTGAAGAGACCCAGTACTTC
CAWSFRGLEETQYF
>many|TRBV29-1|-|TRBJ1-1
TGCAGCGCGGGGCAGGGTAGGGGCGGCACTGAAGCTTTCTTT
CSAGQGRGGTEAFF
>-|TRBV20-1|-|TRBJ2-4
TGCAGTGCTAGAGATCAGGGCCGGGACATTCAGTACTTC
CSARDQGRDIQYF
>-|TRBV12-3/TRBV12-4|TRBD2|TRBJ2-3
TGTGCCAGCCAGCTAGCGGGAGGTACAGATACGCAGTATTTT
CASQLAGGTDTQYF
>-|TRBV19|-|TRBJ1-2
TGTGCCAGTATCAACTCGGACAGTTATGGCTACACCTTC
CASINSDSYGYTF
>-|TRBV19|-|TRBJ1-4
TGTGCCAGTAGTGGAGTAGATAATGAAAAACTGTTTTTT
CASSGVDNEKLFF
>few|TRBV9|-|TRBJ2-3
TGTGCCAGCAGCGCGACTAGCACAGATACGCAGTATTTT
CASSATSTDTQYF
>few|TRBV11-1|TRBD2|TRBJ2-1
TGTGCCAGCAGCTTAGGGGGTTTAGCGGGGGGGCCGGAAAATGAGCAGTTCTTC
CASSLGGLAGGPENEQFF
>many|TRBV20-1|-|TRBJ2-5
TGCAGTGCTACCGGGGAGACCCAGTACTTC
CSATGETQYF
>once|TRBV6-5|-|TRBJ2-7
TGTGCCAGCAGTTACTCCGACAGTTTTTACGAGCAGTACTTC
CASSYSDSFYEQYF
>few|TRBV10-3|TRBD1|TRBJ2-1
TGTGCCATCAGTGTAGGGGGAGACGGGACAGGGAATAAAAAGGGGCAGTTCTTC
CAISVGGDGTGNKKGQFF
>-|TRBV5-1|TRBD1|TRBJ2-1
TGCGCCAGCAGCTTGGCCCCCGGGACAGGCTCCAATGAGCAGTTCTTC
CASSLAPGTGSNEQFF
>few|TRBV6-2/TRBV6-3|TRBD1|TRBJ1-5
TGTGCCAGCACCATAGGACAGGGCCCTGCTATTACCCAGCATTTT
CASTIGQGPAITQHF
>-|TRBV29-1|-|TRBJ2-3
TGCAGCTCCGGTAGCCGCCACACAGATACGCAGTATTTT
CSSGSRHTDTQYF
>few|TRBV9|TRBD2|TRBJ2-1
TGTGCCAGCAGCGTAGAGTCCCAGCGGGACCGAAATGAGCAGTTCTTC
CASSVESQRDRNEQFF
>few|TRBV19|TRBD1|TRBJ1-5
TGTGCCAGTACTGGGACAGGGGGCAATCAGCCCCAGCATTTT
CASTGTGGNQPQHF
>few|TRBV29-1|-|TRBJ2-1
TGCAGCGTTGAGGGTCTCAATTCGGGGTACAATGAGCAGTTCTTC
CSVEGLNSGYNEQFF
>few|TRBV14|-|TRBJ2-2
TGTGCCAGCAGCCCTTACAGGGTGCCGACCACCGGGGAGCTGTTTTTT
CASSPYRVPTTGELFF
>-|TRBV5-5|TRBD1|TRBJ2-4
TGTGCCAGCAGCTCCCCGACAGGGACCAAAAACATTCAGTACTTC
CASSSPTGTKNIQYF
>many|TRBV12-3/TRBV12-4|-|TRBJ2-3
TGTGCCAGCAGTTTAGCGCGACGTTTTACGCTCACCCGCACAGATACGCAGTATTTT
CASSLARRFTLTRTDTQYF
>many|TRBV20-1|-|TRBJ1-2
TGCAGTGCTAGAGCCCAGGGGCCTGGCTACACCTTC
CSARAQGPGYTF
>-|TRBV7-9|-|TRBJ1-2
TGTGCCAGCAGCCCGGGACGGCCCGTTGATGGCTACACCTTC
CASSPGRPVDGYTF
>many|TRBV20-1|TRBD1|TRBJ2-7
TGCAGTGCTCCCCCGGGACAGGGGAAATACGAGCAGTACTTC
CSAPPGQGKYEQYF
>few|TRBV9|TRBD2|TRBJ2-1
TGTGCCAGCAGCGAGCGGGAGGAAACAAGGAGATTGCGCTCCTACAATGAGCAGTTCTTC
CASSEREETRRLRSYNEQFF
>-|TRBV7-8|TRBD1|TRBJ2-7
TGTGCCAGCAGCCCGATTGGGACAGCGAATTCCTACGAGCAGTACTTC
CASSPIGTANSYEQYF
>-|TRBV20-1|TRBD1|TRBJ2-7
TGCAGTGCCCGGACAGGGGTCTATGGCGACGAGCAGTACTTC
CSARTGVYGDEQYF
>few|TRBV10-3|TRBD2|TRBJ2-3
TGTGCCATCAAAAAGACTAGCGGGAGTAGCACAGATACGCAGTATTTT
CAIKKTSGSSTDTQYF
>-|TRBV12-3/TRBV12-4|TRBD1|TRBJ1-5
TGTGCCAGCAGTTGGACAGGGGCGATTAATCAGCCCCAGCATTTT
CASSWTGAINQPQHF
>few|TRBV29-1|-|TRBJ2-3
TGCAGCGTTGAATCCGGGGCTCACACAGATACGCAGTATTTT
CSVESGAHTDTQYF
>-|TRBV6-2/TRBV6-3|-|TRBJ2-7
TGTGCCAGCAGTTACGTCGGGGACACGTACTTC
CASSYVGDTYF
>-|TRBV20-1|-|TRBJ2-3
TGCAGTGCTAGAGTGGTGGGGGGCCCCGAAAGAAGGGATACGCAGTATTTT
CSARVVGGPERRDTQYF
>few|TRBV4-3|TRBD1|TRBJ2-3
TGCGCCAGCAGCCAAGGGACAGGGAGTGGAGATACGCAGTATTTT
CASSQGTGSGDTQYF
>-|TRBV5-4|-|TRBJ2-7
TGTGCCAGCAGCGACGGGGTCCGGCCGAGCTCCTACGAGCAGTACTTC
CASSDGVRPSSYEQYF
>-|TRBV29-1|TRBD2|TRBJ2-1
TGCAGCGTTGAACCCGGGGAGGGGACCTACAATGAGCAGTTCTTC
CSVEPGEGTYNEQFF
>-|TRBV10-3|-|TRBJ2-7
TGTGCCATCAGTGAGTCACAGTACGAGCAGTACTTC
CAISESQYEQYF
>-|TRBV20-1|-|TRBJ2-1
TGCAGTGCTAGAGAATTCAATGAGCAGTTCTTC
CSAREFNEQFF
>few|TRBV7-9|-|TRBJ2-7
TGTGCCAGCAGCTCGCTTGGGGGGGCCGAGCAGTACTTC
CASSSLGGAEQYF
>few|TRBV12-3/TRBV12-4|-|TRBJ2-7
TGTGCCAGCACCACAGAATCCTCCTACGAGCAGTACTTC
CASTTESSYEQYF
>few|TRBV5-1|TRBD2|TRBJ2-5
TGCGCCAGCAGCGACGGGACTAGCGGGATCCAAGAGACCCAGTACTTC
CASSDGTSGIQETQYF
>few|TRBV19|-|TRBJ2-2
TGTGCCAGTAGTACTTTCGGACTAAAGAACACCGGGGAGCTGTTTTTT
CASSTFGLKNTGELFF
>-|TRBV19|-|TRBJ2-6
TGTGCCAGTACTCGGAGCCGGGTCCCTGGGGCCAACGTCCTGACTTTC
CASTRSRVPGANVLTF
>-|TRBV24-1|-|TRBJ2-7
TGTGCCACCAGTGATTCGACAGGTTACGAGCAGTACTTC
CATSDSTGYEQYF
>many|TRBV29-1|TRBD2|TRBJ2-2
TGCAGCGCAACTACTAGCGGGGGGCCCACCGGGGAGCTGTTTTTT
CSATTSGGPTGELFF